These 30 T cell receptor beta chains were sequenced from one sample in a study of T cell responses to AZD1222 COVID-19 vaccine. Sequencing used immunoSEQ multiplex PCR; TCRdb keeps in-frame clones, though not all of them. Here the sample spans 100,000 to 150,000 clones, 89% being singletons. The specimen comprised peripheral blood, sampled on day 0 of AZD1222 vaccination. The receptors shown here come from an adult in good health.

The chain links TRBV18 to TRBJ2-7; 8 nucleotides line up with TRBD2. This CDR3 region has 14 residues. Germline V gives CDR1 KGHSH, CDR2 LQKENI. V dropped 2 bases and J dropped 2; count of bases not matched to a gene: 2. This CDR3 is CASSPDSGAYEQYF. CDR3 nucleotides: TGTGCCAGCTCACCAGATAGCGGGGCCTACGAGCAGTACTTC.

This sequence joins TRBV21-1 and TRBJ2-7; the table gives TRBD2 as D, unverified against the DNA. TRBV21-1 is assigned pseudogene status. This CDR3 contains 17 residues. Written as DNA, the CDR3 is TGTGCCAGCAGCAAACCGAGACGCCAACTATACTTATACGAGCAGTACTTC. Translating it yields CASSKPRRQLYLYEQYF.

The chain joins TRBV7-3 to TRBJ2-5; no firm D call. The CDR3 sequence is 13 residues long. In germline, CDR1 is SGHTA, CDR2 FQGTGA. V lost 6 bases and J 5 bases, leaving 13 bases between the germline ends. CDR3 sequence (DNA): TGTGCCAGCAGTACCATGAGAAGGGAGACCCAGTACTTC. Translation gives CASSTMRRETQYF.

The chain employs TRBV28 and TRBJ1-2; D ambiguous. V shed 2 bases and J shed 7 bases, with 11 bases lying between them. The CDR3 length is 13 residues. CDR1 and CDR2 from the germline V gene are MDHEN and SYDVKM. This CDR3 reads CASSLIAEGGYTF. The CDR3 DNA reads TGTGCCAGCAGTTTAATTGCAGAGGGTGGCTACACCTTC.

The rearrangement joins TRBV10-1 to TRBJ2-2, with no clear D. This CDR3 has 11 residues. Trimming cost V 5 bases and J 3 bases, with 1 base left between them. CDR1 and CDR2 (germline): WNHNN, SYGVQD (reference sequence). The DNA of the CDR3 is TGCGCCAGCAGTTACACCGGGGAGCTGTTTTTT. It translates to CASSYTGELFF.

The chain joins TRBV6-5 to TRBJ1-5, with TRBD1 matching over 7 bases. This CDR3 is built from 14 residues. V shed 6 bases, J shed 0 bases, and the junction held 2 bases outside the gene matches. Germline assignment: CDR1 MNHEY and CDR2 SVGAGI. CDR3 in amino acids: CASRGQNSNQPQHF. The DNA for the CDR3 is TGTGCCAGCAGGGGACAGAATAGCAATCAGCCCCAGCATTTT.

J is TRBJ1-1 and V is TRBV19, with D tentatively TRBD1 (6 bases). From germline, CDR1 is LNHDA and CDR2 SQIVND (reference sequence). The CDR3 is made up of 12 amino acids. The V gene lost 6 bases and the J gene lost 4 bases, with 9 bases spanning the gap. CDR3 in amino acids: CASRDSLTEAFF. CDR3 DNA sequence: TGTGCCAGTAGGGACAGCCTCACTGAAGCTTTCTTT.

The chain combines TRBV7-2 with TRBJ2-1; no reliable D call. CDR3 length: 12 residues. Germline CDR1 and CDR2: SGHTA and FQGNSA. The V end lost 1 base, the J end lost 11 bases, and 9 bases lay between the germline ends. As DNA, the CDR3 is TGTGCCAGCAGCTTAGAGACGAGGAAGCAGTTCTTC. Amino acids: CASSLETRKQFF.

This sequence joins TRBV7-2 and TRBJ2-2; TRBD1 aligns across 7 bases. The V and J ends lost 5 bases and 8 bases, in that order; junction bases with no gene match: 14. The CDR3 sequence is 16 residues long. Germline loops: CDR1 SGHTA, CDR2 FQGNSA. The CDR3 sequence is CASSLVGTRGSGELFF. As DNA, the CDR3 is TGTGCCAGCAGCCTCGTCGGGACCAGGGGGTCGGGGGAGCTGTTTTTT.

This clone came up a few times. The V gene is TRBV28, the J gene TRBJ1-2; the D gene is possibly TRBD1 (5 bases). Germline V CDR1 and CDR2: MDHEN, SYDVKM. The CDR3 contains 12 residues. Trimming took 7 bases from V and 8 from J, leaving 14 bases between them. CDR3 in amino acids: CASTPQRGGYTF. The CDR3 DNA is TGTGCCAGCACCCCCCAGCGGGGGGGCTACACCTTC.

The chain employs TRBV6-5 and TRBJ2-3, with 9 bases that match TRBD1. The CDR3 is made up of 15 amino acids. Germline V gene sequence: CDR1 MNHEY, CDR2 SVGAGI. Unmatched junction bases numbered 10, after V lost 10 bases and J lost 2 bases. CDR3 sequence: CATGTGTGTTDTQYF. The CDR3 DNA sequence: TGTGCCACAGGAACCGGGACAGGGACCACAGATACGCAGTATTTT.

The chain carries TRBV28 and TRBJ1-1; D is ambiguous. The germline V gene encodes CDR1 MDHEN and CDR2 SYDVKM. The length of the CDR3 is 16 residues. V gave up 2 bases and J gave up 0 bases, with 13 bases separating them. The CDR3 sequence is CASSLGGRLMNTEAFF. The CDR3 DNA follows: TGTGCCAGCAGTTTAGGAGGTCGATTAATGAACACTGAAGCTTTCTTT.

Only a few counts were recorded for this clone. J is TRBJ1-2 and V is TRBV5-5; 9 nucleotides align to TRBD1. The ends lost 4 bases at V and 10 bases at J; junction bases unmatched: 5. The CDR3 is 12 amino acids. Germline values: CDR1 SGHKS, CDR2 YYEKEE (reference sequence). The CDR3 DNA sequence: TGTGCCAGCAGCCGCGGGACAGGGTCCTACACCTTC. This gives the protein CASSRGTGSYTF.

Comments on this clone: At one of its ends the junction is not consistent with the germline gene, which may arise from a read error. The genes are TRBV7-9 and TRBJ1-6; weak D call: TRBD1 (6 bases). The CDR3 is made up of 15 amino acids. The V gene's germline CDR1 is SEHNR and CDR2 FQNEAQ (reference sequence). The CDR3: CASRPRTDTNSPLHF. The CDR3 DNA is TGTGCCAGCAGACCCCGGACAGATACAAATTCGCCCCTCCACTTT.

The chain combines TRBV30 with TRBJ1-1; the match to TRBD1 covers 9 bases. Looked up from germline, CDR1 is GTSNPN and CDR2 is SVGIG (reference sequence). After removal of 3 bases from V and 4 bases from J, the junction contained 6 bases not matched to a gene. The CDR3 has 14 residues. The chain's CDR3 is CAWRVRDRVTEAFF. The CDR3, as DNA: TGTGCCTGGAGGGTGAGGGACAGGGTCACTGAAGCTTTCTTT.

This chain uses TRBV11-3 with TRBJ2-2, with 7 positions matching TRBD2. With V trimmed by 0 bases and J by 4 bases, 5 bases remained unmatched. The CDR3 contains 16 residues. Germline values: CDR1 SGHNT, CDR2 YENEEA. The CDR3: CASSLDLGGATGELFF. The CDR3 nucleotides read TGTGCCAGCAGCTTAGATCTGGGAGGGGCCACCGGGGAGCTGTTTTTT.

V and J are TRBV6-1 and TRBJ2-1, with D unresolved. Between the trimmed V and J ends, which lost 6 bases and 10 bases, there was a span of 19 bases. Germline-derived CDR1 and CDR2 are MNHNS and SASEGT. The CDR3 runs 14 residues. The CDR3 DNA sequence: TGTGCCAGCAGCCGACTCCCCCGGCGGCCGGAGCAGTTCTTC. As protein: CASSRLPRRPEQFF.

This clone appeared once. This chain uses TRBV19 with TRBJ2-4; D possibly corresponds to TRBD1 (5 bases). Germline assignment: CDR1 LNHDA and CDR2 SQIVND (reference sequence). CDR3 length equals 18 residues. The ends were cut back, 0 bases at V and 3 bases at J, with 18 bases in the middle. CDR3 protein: CASSIDTPQGMGKNIQYF. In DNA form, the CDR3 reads TGTGCCAGTAGTATAGACACCCCCCAGGGCATGGGCAAAAACATTCAGTACTTC. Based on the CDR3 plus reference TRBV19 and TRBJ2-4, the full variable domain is DGGITQSPKYLFRKEGQNVTLSCEQNLNHDAMYWYRQDPGQGLRLIYYSQIVNDFQKGDIAEGYSVSREKKESFPLTVTSAQKNPTAFYLCASSIDTPQGMGKNIQYFGAGTRLSVL.

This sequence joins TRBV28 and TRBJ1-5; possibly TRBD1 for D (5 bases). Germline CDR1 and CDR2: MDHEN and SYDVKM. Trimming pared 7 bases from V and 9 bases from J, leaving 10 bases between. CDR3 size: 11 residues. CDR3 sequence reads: CASNLGGPQHF. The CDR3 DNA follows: TGTGCCAGCAACCTGGGGGGGCCCCAGCATTTT.

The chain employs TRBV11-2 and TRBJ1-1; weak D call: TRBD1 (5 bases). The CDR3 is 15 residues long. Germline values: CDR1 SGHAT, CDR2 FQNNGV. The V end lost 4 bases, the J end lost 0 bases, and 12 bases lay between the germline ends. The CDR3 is CASSWGITVNTEAFF. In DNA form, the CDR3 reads TGTGCCAGCAGCTGGGGGATTACAGTGAACACTGAAGCTTTCTTT.

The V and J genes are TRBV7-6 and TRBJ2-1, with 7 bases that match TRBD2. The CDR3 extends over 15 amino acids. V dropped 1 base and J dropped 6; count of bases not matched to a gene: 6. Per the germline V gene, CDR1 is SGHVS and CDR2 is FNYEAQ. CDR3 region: CASSLGVGLPNEQFF. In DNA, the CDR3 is TGTGCCAGCAGCTTAGGGGTGGGACTACCCAATGAGCAGTTCTTC.

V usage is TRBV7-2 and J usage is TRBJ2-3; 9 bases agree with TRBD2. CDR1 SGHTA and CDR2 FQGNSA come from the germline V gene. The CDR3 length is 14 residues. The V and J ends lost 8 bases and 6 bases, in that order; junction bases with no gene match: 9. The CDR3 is CASGPGTSWDTQYF. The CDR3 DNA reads TGTGCCAGCGGACCTGGGACTAGCTGGGATACGCAGTATTTT. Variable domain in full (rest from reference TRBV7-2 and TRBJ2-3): GAGVSQSPSNKVTEKGKDVELRCDPISGHTALYWYRQSLGQGLEFLIYFQGNSAPDKSGLPSDRFSAERTGGSVSTLTIQRTQQEDSAVYLCASGPGTSWDTQYFGPGTRLTVL.

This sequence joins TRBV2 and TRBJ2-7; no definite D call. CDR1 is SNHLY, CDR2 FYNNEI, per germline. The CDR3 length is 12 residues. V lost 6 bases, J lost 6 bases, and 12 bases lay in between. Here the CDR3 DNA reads TGTGCCAGCAGGGTTATTCTGGGCGAGCAGTACTTC. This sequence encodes CASRVILGEQYF.

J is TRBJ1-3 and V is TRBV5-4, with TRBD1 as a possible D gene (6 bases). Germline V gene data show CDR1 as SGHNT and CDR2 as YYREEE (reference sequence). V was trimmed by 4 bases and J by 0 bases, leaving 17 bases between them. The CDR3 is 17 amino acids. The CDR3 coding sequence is TGTGCCAGCAGCCCGCCGGGGGGCGAAAGCTCTGGAAACACCATATATTTT. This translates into CASSPPGGESSGNTIYF. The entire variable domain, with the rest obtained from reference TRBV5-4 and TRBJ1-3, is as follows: ETGVTQSPTHLIKTRGQQVTLRCSSQSGHNTVSWYQQALGQGPQFIFQYYREEENGRGNFPPRFSGLQFPNYSSELNVNALELDDSALYLCASSPPGGESSGNTIYFGEGSWLTVV.

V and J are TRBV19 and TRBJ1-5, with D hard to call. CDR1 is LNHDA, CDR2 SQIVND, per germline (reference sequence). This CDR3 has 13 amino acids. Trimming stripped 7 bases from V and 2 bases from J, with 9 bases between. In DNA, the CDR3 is TGTGCCAGTAAGGGAGATCGCAATCAGCCCCAGCATTTT. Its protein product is CASKGDRNQPQHF.

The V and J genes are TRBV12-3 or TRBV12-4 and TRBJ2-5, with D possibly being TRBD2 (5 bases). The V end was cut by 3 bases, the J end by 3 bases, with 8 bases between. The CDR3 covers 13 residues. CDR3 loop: CASSLRAKETQYF. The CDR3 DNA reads TGTGCCAGCAGTTTGCGGGCTAAAGAGACCCAGTACTTC.

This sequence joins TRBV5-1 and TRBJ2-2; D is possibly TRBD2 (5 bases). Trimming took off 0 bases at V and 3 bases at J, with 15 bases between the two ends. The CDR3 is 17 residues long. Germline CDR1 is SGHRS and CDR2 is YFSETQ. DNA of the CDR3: TGCGCCAGCAGCTTGGGAAGACTACGACGGGACACCGGGGAGCTGTTTTTT. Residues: CASSLGRLRRDTGELFF.

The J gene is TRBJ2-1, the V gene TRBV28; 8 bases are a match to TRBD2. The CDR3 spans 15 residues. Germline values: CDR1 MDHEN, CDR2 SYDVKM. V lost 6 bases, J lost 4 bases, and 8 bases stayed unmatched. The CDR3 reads CASRERGGPYNEQFF. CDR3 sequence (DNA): TGTGCCAGCAGAGAACGGGGGGGCCCTTACAATGAGCAGTTCTTC.

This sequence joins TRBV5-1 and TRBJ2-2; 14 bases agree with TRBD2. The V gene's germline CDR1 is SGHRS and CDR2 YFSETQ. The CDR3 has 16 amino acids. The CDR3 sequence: CATKTSGRAGTGELFF. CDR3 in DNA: TGCGCTACGAAGACTAGCGGGAGGGCCGGCACCGGGGAGCTGTTTTTT.

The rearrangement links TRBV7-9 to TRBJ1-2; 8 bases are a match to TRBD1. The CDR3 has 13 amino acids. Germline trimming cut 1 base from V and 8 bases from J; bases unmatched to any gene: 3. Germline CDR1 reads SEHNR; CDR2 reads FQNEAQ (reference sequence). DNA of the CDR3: TGTGCCAGCAGCTTAGGGACAGGGAGGGGCTACACCTTC. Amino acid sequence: CASSLGTGRGYTF.